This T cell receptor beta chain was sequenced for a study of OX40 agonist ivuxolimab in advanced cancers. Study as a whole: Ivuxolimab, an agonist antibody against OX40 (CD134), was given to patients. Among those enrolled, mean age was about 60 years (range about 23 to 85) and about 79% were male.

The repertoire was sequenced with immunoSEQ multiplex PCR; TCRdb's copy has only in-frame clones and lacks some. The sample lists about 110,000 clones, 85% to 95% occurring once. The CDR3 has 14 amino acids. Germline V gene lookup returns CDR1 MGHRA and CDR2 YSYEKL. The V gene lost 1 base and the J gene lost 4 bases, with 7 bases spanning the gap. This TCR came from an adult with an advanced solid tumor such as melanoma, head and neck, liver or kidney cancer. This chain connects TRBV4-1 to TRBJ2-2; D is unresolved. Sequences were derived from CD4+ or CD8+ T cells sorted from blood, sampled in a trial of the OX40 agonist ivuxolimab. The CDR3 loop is CASSQVPSTGELFF. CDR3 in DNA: TGCGCCAGCAGCCAAGTGCCAAGCACCGGGGAGCTGTTTTTT.